The source of this T cell receptor (beta chain) is a study of T-cell memory formation after mild COVID-19. Study context: TCR clusters mostly belonged to single donors. Broader study findings: The study detected some responding clones in pre-infection memory, suggesting cross-reactive memory joined. CD4+ bias marked clones expanding day 15 to 37, unlike balanced contracting clones. The authors did not confirm SARS-CoV-2 specificity of second-wave clones peaking day 37.

Germline CDR1 LGHNA, CDR2 YSLEER. V dropped 0 bases and J dropped 3; count of bases not matched to a gene: 4. The CDR3 is 15 residues long. The sample holds a few counts of this clonotype. What it binds is unknown. TCRdb reprocessed the 5' RACE reads via MiXCR and lists one record per CDR3 protein. The sample includes about 320,000 distinct CDR3 sequences, more than 13% of them seen just once. J is TRBJ2-7 and V is TRBV4-3, with 8 bases lining up with TRBD1. This TCR was sampled from a man aged 18 to 35 who had mild COVID-19 (a few samples of this study predate the infection). Cell type and time point are not known. Sequenced input: PBMCs or a T cell subset sorted from them (not recorded which). The CDR3 loop is CASSQDGQGNYEQYF. CDR3 DNA sequence: TGCGCCAGCAGCCAAGATGGACAGGGAAACTACGAGCAGTACTTC.